A selection of T cell receptor beta chains follows, all from one sample in a study of cytomegalovirus exposure and HLA in healthy donors. Using immunoSEQ multiplex PCR, the repertoire was profiled, and TCRdb retains in-frame clones only, with some absent. The sample lists 130,000 or so clones; 89% were seen once. Input material: PBMCs. The source of these receptors is a woman aged 18-30 years in good health and CMV-seronegative. Each CDR3 is given with its conserved first and last residue. The size field is filled for only some rows; it gives once, few, many or a size class.

V gene: TRBV5-4; clone size: NA; CDR3 protein: CASSLVQGGQYEQYF
V gene: TRBV19; clone size: NA; CDR3 protein: CASSIVPGLAGSSYNEQFF
V gene: TRBV4-2; clone size: NA; CDR3 protein: CASSQSQANNEKLFF
V gene: TRBV13; clone size: NA; CDR3 protein: CASSSTGRVTGELFF
V gene: TRBV6-6; clone size: few; CDR3 protein: CASRSQGARDTQYF
V gene: TRBV13; clone size: NA; CDR3 protein: CASSSRGGLPDEQYF
V gene: TRBV6-6; clone size: NA; CDR3 protein: CASSTPQGAGNTIYF
V gene: TRBV10-2; clone size: once; CDR3 protein: CASRKLTGLNSGNTIYF
V gene: TRBV18; clone size: NA; CDR3 protein: CASSLPQGTRYEQYF
V gene: TRBV7-9; clone size: few; CDR3 protein: CASSSGINQPQHF
V gene: TRBV5-1; clone size: NA; CDR3 protein: CASGVGGSSYNSPLHF
V gene: TRBV4-1; clone size: once; CDR3 protein: CASRTGQGGSSNEKLFF
V gene: TRBV12-5; clone size: once; CDR3 protein: CASFTGAEAFF
V gene: TRBV5-4; clone size: NA; CDR3 protein: CASSIDTSEQFF
V gene: TRBV5-1; clone size: NA; CDR3 protein: CASSDQGQVGYEQYF
V gene: TRBV11-2; clone size: NA; CDR3 protein: CASSLDLGQGGETQYF
V gene: TRBV2; clone size: NA; CDR3 protein: CASRMAANTGELFF
V gene: TRBV6-1; clone size: NA; CDR3 protein: CASSPDRELYSSQHF
V gene: TRBV5-1; clone size: NA; CDR3 protein: CASSFTGTGELFF
V gene: TRBV6-5; clone size: NA; CDR3 protein: CASSYAHTGNTEAFF
V gene: TRBV6-4; clone size: NA; CDR3 protein: CASSDSDTGELFF
V gene: TRBV9; clone size: NA; CDR3 protein: CASSVAISPGESEAFF
V gene: TRBV7-2; clone size: NA; CDR3 protein: CASTPTKGNDGYTF
V gene: TRBV6-5; clone size: NA; CDR3 protein: CASNRGQFDSPLHF
V gene: TRBV19; clone size: NA; CDR3 protein: CASSIVEGAHRPQHF
V gene: TRBV9; clone size: NA; CDR3 protein: CASSAASGLIGDTQYF
V gene: TRBV5-1; clone size: NA; CDR3 protein: CASSRGTGNEQFF
V gene: TRBV19; clone size: NA; CDR3 protein: CASTEEAGVAGVQYF
V gene: TRBV18; clone size: NA; CDR3 protein: CASSPRALSGNTIYF
V gene: TRBV7-9; clone size: NA; CDR3 protein: CASSQPGTRYGYTF
V gene: TRBV6-5; clone size: NA; CDR3 protein: CASSYYGGYTF
V gene: TRBV7-8; clone size: NA; CDR3 protein: CASSLGTAAGHEQYF
V gene: TRBV7-9; clone size: NA; CDR3 protein: CASRSSFGYTF
V gene: TRBV27; clone size: NA; CDR3 protein: CASSHKPSYEQYF
V gene: TRBV27; clone size: NA; CDR3 protein: CASSATGRRTNEKLFF
V gene: TRBV6-5; clone size: NA; CDR3 protein: CASSYSGRLGSPLHF
V gene: TRBV11-2; clone size: NA; CDR3 protein: CASTTSYGQAGDTQYF
V gene: TRBV4-1; clone size: few; CDR3 protein: CASSRRAGTISPLHF
V gene: TRBV19; clone size: NA; CDR3 protein: CASSAQGGSPLHF
V gene: TRBV13; clone size: NA; CDR3 protein: CASSSGLAGKREQFF
V gene: TRBV7-9; clone size: NA; CDR3 protein: CASSFGGGQPQHF
V gene: TRBV11-2; clone size: NA; CDR3 protein: CASSAASYNEQFF